The sequence of this T cell receptor beta chain was determined in a study of cytomegalovirus exposure and HLA in healthy donors. 60 Vbeta and 13 Jbeta primers were used in PCR. Sequencing used immunoSEQ multiplex PCR; TCRdb keeps in-frame clones, though not all of them. Of about 140,000 clones listed, 75% are singletons. Concerning this clone itself: Its antigen is still unknown.

Study-level results: For TCR beta chains, V- and J-gene trimming was later linked to a missense DCLRE1C variant.

The origin of this receptor is a man aged 40-55 years in good health and CMV-seronegative. Sample: PBMCs.

The CDR3 coding sequence is TGCGCCAGCAGCCAACTCGGGACTCTGGGGCATACGCAGTATTTT. Translating it yields CASSQLGTLGHTQYF. The chain combines TRBV4-1 with TRBJ2-3; a possible D gene is TRBD2 (6 bases). Germline CDR1 reads MGHRA; CDR2 reads YSYEKL. The germline V and J ends were trimmed by 2 bases and 7 bases, with 16 bases remaining between them. CDR3 size: 15 residues.